This T cell receptor beta chain is from a study of cytomegalovirus exposure and HLA in healthy donors. Donors came from a validation cohort of some 110 subjects, distinct from the first 666-subject cohort. Points on this clone: As yet, its antigen is unknown.

Here immunoSEQ multiplex PCR was the method, and the copy in TCRdb shows in-frame clones only, minus some. The table shows just over 20,000 clones, with roughly 97% occurring only once. V lost 1 base to trimming and J lost 6 bases; unmatched junction nucleotides: 10. CDR1 is LGHNA and CDR2 is YNFKEQ in the germline V gene. This CDR3 region has 16 residues. Overall study findings and caveats: In vitro, three CMV-associated chains proved specific for CMV antigens. The authors enumerated over 150 TCR beta chains as linked to cytomegalovirus.

Sequencing input: PBMCs. The J gene is TRBJ2-5, the V gene TRBV4-2; 8 bases are a match to TRBD1. This TCR was recovered from a man in his thirties or forties in good health and CMV-seropositive. In DNA, the CDR3 is TGTGCCAGCAGCCAAGGCTTCGGACAGGGAGAAAAGACCCAGTACTTC. It codes for CASSQGFGQGEKTQYF.